The 17 T cell receptor beta chains below were found in one sample sequenced in a study of T cell responses to AZD1222 COVID-19 vaccine. Using immunoSEQ multiplex PCR, the repertoire was profiled, and TCRdb retains in-frame clones only, with some absent. This table has 150,000 to 200,000 clones, roughly nine tenths appearing once. The material sequenced was peripheral blood, taken 28 days after the second AZD1222 dose. These receptors were taken from an adult who received the AZD1222 COVID-19 vaccine.

The J gene is TRBJ2-1, the V gene TRBV18, with 7 nucleotides matching TRBD2. The germline V gene has CDR1 KGHSH and CDR2 LQKENI. The CDR3 has 13 amino acids. V shed 2 bases and J 10 bases; nucleotides not matched to a gene: 5. The CDR3 loop reads CASSPAGEGEQFF. In DNA form, the CDR3 reads TGTGCCAGCTCACCAGCCGGGGAGGGAGAGCAGTTCTTC.

This clone came up a few times. The rearrangement uses TRBV7-9 and TRBJ2-3; D unclear. V gave up 0 bases and J gave up 7 bases, with 5 bases separating them. Germline V gene lookup returns CDR1 SEHNR and CDR2 FQNEAQ (reference sequence). The CDR3 contains 12 residues. CDR3 in amino acids: CASSLAGNTQYF. DNA of the CDR3: TGTGCCAGCAGCTTAGCGGGGAATACGCAGTATTTT.

V and J are TRBV5-1 and TRBJ2-7; D unresolved. The germline gives CDR1 SGHRS, CDR2 YFSETQ. The CDR3 is 15 amino acids. V was pared by 0 bases and J by 0 bases, with 10 bases between. CDR3: CASSLGTADSYEQYF. In DNA, the CDR3 is TGCGCCAGCAGCTTGGGGACCGCCGACTCCTACGAGCAGTACTTC.

This clone was recorded only once. A much larger clone sits a single nucleotide away, making a read error possible. The J gene is TRBJ2-7, the V gene TRBV7-8, with D unresolved. CDR1 and CDR2 (germline): SGHVS, FQNEAQ. V lost 5 bases to trimming and J lost 3 bases, with 5 bases between them. The CDR3 sequence is 11 residues long. Here the CDR3 DNA reads TGTGCCAGCAGCCTTAACTACGAGCAGTACTTC. Translation gives CASSLNYEQYF.

The chain uses TRBV12-5 and TRBJ2-7; 10 bases agree with TRBD2. This CDR3 is built from 18 residues. J lost 3 bases, V lost 1 base, and 12 bases had no gene match. The germline CDR1 and CDR2 sequences are LGHNT and FRNRAP. CDR3 amino acids: CASGLAKAGGGVGYEQYF. The CDR3 bases are TGTGCTAGTGGTTTGGCAAAAGCGGGAGGGGGGGTTGGCTACGAGCAGTACTTC. Supplemented by reference TRBV12-5 and TRBJ2-7, the full variable domain reads DARVTQTPRHKVTEMGQEVTMRCQPILGHNTVFWYRQTMMQGLELLAYFRNRAPLDDSGMPKDRFSAEMPDATLATLKIQPSEPRDSAVYFCASGLAKAGGGVGYEQYFGPGTRLTVT.

The chain couples TRBV9 to TRBJ2-2, with TRBD2 identical over 9 bases. This CDR3 is 17 amino acids long. Trimming at V came to 2 bases and at J to 6 bases, leaving 11 bases not matched to a gene. Germline V gene sequence: CDR1 SGDLS, CDR2 YYNGEE. The CDR3 sequence is CASSVHIGGGRAGELFF. The CDR3 DNA reads TGTGCCAGCAGCGTTCACATTGGCGGCGGGAGGGCCGGGGAGCTGTTTTTT.

V usage is TRBV14 and J usage is TRBJ2-3; D gene unclear. Germline assignment: CDR1 SGHDN and CDR2 FVKESK. V lost 2 bases to trimming and J lost 2 bases, with 11 bases between them. The length of the CDR3 is 15 residues. In DNA, the CDR3 is TGTGCCAGCAGCCAATTGGTGGGATACACAGATACGCAGTATTTT. The encoded protein is CASSQLVGYTDTQYF.

V gene TRBV7-9 combines with J gene TRBJ2-2; D call uncertain. Trimming stripped 2 bases from V and 4 bases from J, with 14 bases between. The CDR3 runs to 16 residues. CDR1 and CDR2 from the germline V gene are SEHNR and FQNEAQ (reference sequence). The CDR3 nucleotides read TGTGCCAGCAGCTTAAGGGCTGGGCGAGGCACCGGGGAGCTGTTTTTT. Translating it yields CASSLRAGRGTGELFF.

The rearrangement uses TRBV2 and TRBJ1-6; unclear D gene. V lost 4 bases, J lost 3 bases, and 7 bases lay in between. CDR3 length: 14 amino acids. Germline V lookup: CDR1 SNHLY, CDR2 FYNNEI. CDR3 bases: TGTGCCAGCAGTGGGCAGGTCTATAATTCACCCCTCCACTTT. Encoded protein: CASSGQVYNSPLHF.

V is TRBV6-6 and J is TRBJ1-1, with D tentatively TRBD1 (6 bases). The CDR3 has 12 amino acids. Trimming removed 2 bases from V and 7 bases from J, with 8 bases in between. CDR1 and CDR2 from the germline V gene are MNHNY and SVGAGI (reference sequence). Here the CDR3 reads CASSYPGVEAFF. CDR3 DNA sequence: TGTGCCAGCAGTTACCCAGGGGTTGAAGCTTTCTTT.

In DNA form, the CDR3 reads TGTGCCAGCAGCTTCCGGACAGGGAGGGGAGAGACCCAGTACTTC. It specifies CASSFRTGRGETQYF. This sequence joins TRBV11-2 and TRBJ2-5, with D maybe TRBD1 (8 bases). CDR3 length equals 15 residues. V was trimmed by 3 bases and J by 4 bases, leaving 15 bases between them. The germline V gene has CDR1 SGHAT and CDR2 FQNNGV. The variable domain in full, completed from reference TRBV11-2 and TRBJ2-5, reads EAGVAQSPRYKIIEKRQSVAFWCNPISGHATLYWYQQILGQGPKLLIQFQNNGVVDDSQLPKDRFSAERLKGVDSTLKIQPAKLEDSAVYLCASSFRTGRGETQYFGPGTRLLVL.

The chain recombines TRBV6-5 with TRBJ1-5, with D possibly TRBD1 on 6 matching bases. Germline V lookup: CDR1 MNHEY, CDR2 SVGAGI. V shed 6 bases and J shed 1 base, with 13 bases lying between them. This CDR3 comprises 15 residues. DNA of the CDR3: TGTGCCAGCAGGCACCTAGGGGGGAGCAATCAGCCCCAGCATTTT. Its translation is CASRHLGGSNQPQHF.

The V and J genes are TRBV21-1 and TRBJ2-3; the table's D call, TRBD2, was not checked against the DNA. TRBV21-1 is listed as a pseudogene. This CDR3 has 14 residues. The CDR3 protein is CASSKLAGSDTQYF. DNA of the CDR3: TGTGCCAGCAGCAAACTAGCGGGGTCAGATACGCAGTATTTT.

The V call is TRBV5-5, the J call TRBJ1-1; tentatively, D is TRBD1 (6 bases). Germline assignment: CDR1 SGHKS and CDR2 YYEKEE (reference sequence). Trimming pared 0 bases from V and 11 bases from J, leaving 11 bases between. CDR3 length: 12 amino acids. CDR3 nucleotides: TGTGCCAGCAGCTTGGTTGGGGGCTGGGCTTTCTTT. Translated: CASSLVGGWAFF.

The rearrangement joins TRBV7-2 to TRBJ1-6; D not resolved. V was trimmed by 6 bases and J by 6 bases, leaving 9 bases between them. The CDR3 runs 13 residues. Germline V CDR1 and CDR2: SGHTA, FQGNSA. The CDR3 sequence is CASSRGPNSPLHF. CDR3 bases: TGTGCCAGCAGTCGTGGGCCTAATTCACCCCTCCACTTT.

The chain uses TRBV11-2 and TRBJ2-2; 11 nucleotides agree with TRBD2. Germline V gene sequence: CDR1 SGHAT, CDR2 FQNNGV. The CDR3 is 17 residues long. The ends lost 4 bases at V and 5 bases at J; junction bases unmatched: 9. The CDR3 protein is CASSSDRLAGFTGELFF. CDR3 DNA: TGTGCCAGCAGCTCGGACCGACTAGCGGGATTTACCGGGGAGCTGTTTTTT.

Concerning this clone itself: The same CDR3 arises from other DNA sequences in this sample as well. The J gene is TRBJ2-7, the V gene TRBV27, with unresolved D. V was trimmed by 0 bases and J by 1 base, leaving 4 bases between them. The germline V gene encodes CDR1 MNHEY and CDR2 SMNVEV (reference sequence). The length of the CDR3 is 13 residues. As DNA, the CDR3 is TGTGCCAGCAGTTTATCCTTGTCCTACGAGCAGTACTTC. Its protein is CASSLSLSYEQYF.